Listed below are T cell receptor beta chains from one sample, sequenced in a study of blood T cell repertoires in COVID-19. Profiling relied on immunoSEQ multiplex PCR, and the TCRdb table lists in-frame clones only, not all of them. The sample carries 330,000 or so clones, about 87% recorded once. The source material was peripheral blood. These receptors were obtained from a man younger than 40 with COVID-19, enrolled during active disease. Both conserved end residues are part of each CDR3. D genes are given only for firm matches. The size field is filled for only some rows; it gives once, few, many or a size class.

v_call: TRBV5-1
d_call: -
j_call: TRBJ1-2
clone_size: -
cdr3_aa: CASSLAVVNYGYTF
cdr3_nt: TGCGCCAGCAGCTTGGCGGTCGTGAACTATGGCTACACCTTC

v_call: TRBV7-3
d_call: TRBD1
j_call: TRBJ1-4
clone_size: -
cdr3_aa: CASSRGGRGTNEKLFF
cdr3_nt: TGTGCCAGCAGCCGAGGGGGCCGGGGAACTAATGAAAAACTGTTTTTT

v_call: TRBV7-2
d_call: TRBD1
j_call: TRBJ1-2
clone_size: -
cdr3_aa: CASSSKQGTNYGYTF
cdr3_nt: TGTGCCAGCAGCTCCAAACAGGGGACGAACTATGGCTACACCTTC

v_call: TRBV7-9
d_call: -
j_call: TRBJ1-2
clone_size: -
cdr3_aa: CASSLEGYGYTF
cdr3_nt: TGTGCCAGCAGCCTTGAGGGCTATGGCTACACCTTC

v_call: TRBV18
d_call: -
j_call: TRBJ2-1
clone_size: few
cdr3_aa: CASSPPSLALKEQFF
cdr3_nt: TGTGCCAGCTCACCACCTTCGCTAGCGCTCAAGGAGCAGTTCTTC

v_call: TRBV27
d_call: TRBD1
j_call: TRBJ1-4
clone_size: -
cdr3_aa: CASSLQGSNEKLFF
cdr3_nt: TGTGCCAGCAGTCTACAGGGGTCTAATGAAAAACTGTTTTTT

v_call: TRBV7-3
d_call: -
j_call: TRBJ2-1
clone_size: -
cdr3_aa: CASSLGYSSYNEQFF
cdr3_nt: TGTGCCAGCAGCTTAGGATACAGCTCCTACAATGAGCAGTTCTTC

v_call: TRBV19
d_call: -
j_call: TRBJ1-4
clone_size: -
cdr3_aa: CASDGKEKLFF
cdr3_nt: TGTGCCAGCGACGGGAAGGAAAAACTGTTTTTT

v_call: TRBV7-9
d_call: TRBD1
j_call: TRBJ2-7
clone_size: -
cdr3_aa: CASSLVNRGYEQYF
cdr3_nt: TGTGCCAGCAGCTTAGTAAACAGGGGCTACGAGCAGTACTTC

v_call: TRBV6-5
d_call: TRBD2
j_call: TRBJ2-3
clone_size: -
cdr3_aa: CASSYSGTSFPDTQYF
cdr3_nt: TGTGCCAGCAGTTACTCCGGGACTAGCTTCCCAGATACGCAGTATTTT